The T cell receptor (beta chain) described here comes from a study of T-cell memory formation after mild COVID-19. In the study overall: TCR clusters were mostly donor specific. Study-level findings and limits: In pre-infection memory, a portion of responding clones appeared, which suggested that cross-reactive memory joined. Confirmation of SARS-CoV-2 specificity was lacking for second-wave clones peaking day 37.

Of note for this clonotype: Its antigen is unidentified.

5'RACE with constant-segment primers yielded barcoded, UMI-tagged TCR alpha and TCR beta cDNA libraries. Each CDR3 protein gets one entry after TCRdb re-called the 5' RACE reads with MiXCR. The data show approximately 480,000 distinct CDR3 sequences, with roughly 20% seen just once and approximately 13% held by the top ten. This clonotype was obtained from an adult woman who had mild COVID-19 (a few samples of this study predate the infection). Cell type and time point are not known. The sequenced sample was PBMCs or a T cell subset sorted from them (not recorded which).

The CDR3 loop is CATSGQDDIYGYTF. CDR3 bases: TGTGCCACCAGCGGACAGGACGACATCTATGGCTACACCTTC. The chain couples TRBV15 to TRBJ1-2, with 7 bases lining up with TRBD1. Germline V lookup: CDR1 LNHNV, CDR2 YYDKDF (reference sequence). V was clipped by 5 bases and J by 4 bases; unmatched bases: 7. This CDR3 region has 14 residues.